The 2 T cell receptor beta chains below all came from one sample that was sequenced in a study of cytomegalovirus exposure and HLA in healthy donors. Use of 60 Vbeta and 13 Jbeta primers characterized the PCR. Sequenced by immunoSEQ multiplex PCR; TCRdb stores in-frame clones only, minus some. This table has some 150,000 clones, around 10% appearing once. The sample was PBMCs. All receptors derive from a male donor in good health and CMV-seronegative.

This clone appeared a few times. This chain uses TRBV4-3 with TRBJ2-3; the match to TRBD2 covers 9 bases. The CDR3 runs to 17 residues. V was clipped by 3 bases and J by 4 bases; unmatched bases: 11. CDR1 and CDR2 from the germline V gene are LGHNA and YSLEER. The CDR3 spells CASSHIHPAGGSDTQYF. CDR3 coding DNA: TGCGCCAGCAGCCATATCCACCCAGCGGGAGGCTCAGATACGCAGTATTTT.

This clone has a handful of counts. The junction shows a germline mismatch at one end, possibly a read error. In the same sample, other DNA sequences code for this CDR3. The V gene is TRBV28, the J gene TRBJ1-1, with 8 positions matching TRBD1. The germline gives CDR1 MDHEN, CDR2 SYDVKM. The CDR3 contains 13 residues. DNA of the CDR3: TGTGCCAGCAGCCTTGGACAGGGCCCTGAAGCTTTCTTC. Its protein is CASSLGQGPEAFF.